This is a list of T cell receptor beta chains from one sample in a study of early T cells in non-severe SARS-CoV-2 infection. MiXCR was run by TCRdb on the 5' RACE reads, yielding one entry per CDR3 protein. The data show 35,000 to 55,000 distinct CDR3 sequences, around 10% seen once. Sequenced material: whole blood. These receptor sequences come from an adult who was a healthcare worker with PCR-confirmed SARS-CoV-2 infection or an uninfected control (not recorded which). Each CDR3 is given with its conserved first and last residue. Each record gives: V gene, J gene, CDR3 protein.

TRBV7-2	TRBJ2-1	CASRYKSLLFNEQFF
TRBV5-1	TRBJ2-7	CASSSGQVDYEQYF
TRBV12-3/TRBV12-4	TRBJ2-1	CASSFGGSYNEQFF
TRBV20-1	TRBJ2-2	CSARGRSKYPLAGELFF
TRBV29-1	TRBJ1-2	CSVEVENYGYTF
TRBV7-9	TRBJ2-1	CASSSTRHNEQFF
TRBV25-1	TRBJ2-7	CASSPRGQGANEQYF
TRBV29-1	TRBJ2-5	CSVGGASGQETQYF
TRBV7-9	TRBJ1-2	CASSRSANYGYTF
TRBV7-2	TRBJ1-4	CASRSGEPNEKLFF
TRBV27	TRBJ1-1	CASTINRASTEAFF
TRBV29-1	TRBJ1-2	CSVPPPQGLGYTF
TRBV4-2	TRBJ2-7	CASSRTSGVSYEQYF
TRBV19	TRBJ2-2	CAKPPAGTGELFF
TRBV9	TRBJ2-1	CASSVAGNSYNEQFF
TRBV12-3/TRBV12-4	TRBJ2-3	CASTLNTRDTQYF
TRBV2	TRBJ2-1	CAGRGASGSYNEQFF
TRBV7-9	TRBJ2-7	CASSRQGGTYEQYF
TRBV28	TRBJ1-1	CASSLYRINTEAFF
TRBV2	TRBJ1-2	CASSEAGKSYGYTF
TRBV20-1	TRBJ2-1	CSARGTSGMKREQFF
TRBV29-1	TRBJ2-7	CSASDSSYEQYF
TRBV2	TRBJ1-2	CASSARAGDYGYTF
TRBV6-2/TRBV6-3	TRBJ1-4	CASSPVREKLFF
TRBV10-3	TRBJ2-1	CAISESSGRAISNEQFF
TRBV30	TRBJ1-6	CAWSAQGDSPLHF
TRBV7-9	TRBJ1-2	CASSIDRNDGYTF
TRBV4-3	TRBJ2-3	CASSRTIPSGGSTDTQYF
TRBV28	TRBJ1-2	CASSFRDYGYTF
TRBV10-2	TRBJ2-1	CASNRDGGNYNEQFF
TRBV12-3/TRBV12-4	TRBJ1-2	CASSPEGGSGYTF
TRBV28	TRBJ2-5	CASSSIGTPRETQYF
TRBV29-1	TRBJ2-5	CSAYNSGSGEETQYF
TRBV18	TRBJ1-2	CASSPAQGRGYTF
TRBV7-2	TRBJ2-3	CASSLDWVRDTQYF
TRBV4-2	TRBJ1-4	CASSQAGTASNEKLFF
TRBV19	TRBJ2-7	CASSITAGILNEQYF
TRBV14	TRBJ2-1	CASSQLAGGDEQFF
TRBV27	TRBJ1-1	CASKLSGDGTEAFF
TRBV20-1	TRBJ2-7	CSARSRRGTRGDYEQYF
TRBV10-3	TRBJ2-1	CAISDRGQGSYNEQFF
TRBV28	TRBJ1-6	CASNTGSSPLHF
TRBV7-9	TRBJ2-7	CASSSTPGLVGEQYF
TRBV20-1	TRBJ2-7	CSAPGTSGRAREQYF